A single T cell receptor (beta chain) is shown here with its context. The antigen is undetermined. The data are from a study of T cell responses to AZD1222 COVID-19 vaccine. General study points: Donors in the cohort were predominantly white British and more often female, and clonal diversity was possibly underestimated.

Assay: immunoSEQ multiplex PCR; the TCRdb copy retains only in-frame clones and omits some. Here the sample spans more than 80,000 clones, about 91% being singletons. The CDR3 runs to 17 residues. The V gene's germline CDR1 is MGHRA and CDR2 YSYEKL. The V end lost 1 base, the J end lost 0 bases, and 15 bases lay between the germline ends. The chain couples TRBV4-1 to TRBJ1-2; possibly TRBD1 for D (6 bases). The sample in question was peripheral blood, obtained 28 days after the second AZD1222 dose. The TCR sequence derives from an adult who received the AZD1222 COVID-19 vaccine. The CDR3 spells CASSQVWGGPPNYGYTF. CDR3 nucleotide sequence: TGCGCCAGCAGCCAAGTATGGGGGGGGCCTCCTAACTATGGCTACACCTTC.